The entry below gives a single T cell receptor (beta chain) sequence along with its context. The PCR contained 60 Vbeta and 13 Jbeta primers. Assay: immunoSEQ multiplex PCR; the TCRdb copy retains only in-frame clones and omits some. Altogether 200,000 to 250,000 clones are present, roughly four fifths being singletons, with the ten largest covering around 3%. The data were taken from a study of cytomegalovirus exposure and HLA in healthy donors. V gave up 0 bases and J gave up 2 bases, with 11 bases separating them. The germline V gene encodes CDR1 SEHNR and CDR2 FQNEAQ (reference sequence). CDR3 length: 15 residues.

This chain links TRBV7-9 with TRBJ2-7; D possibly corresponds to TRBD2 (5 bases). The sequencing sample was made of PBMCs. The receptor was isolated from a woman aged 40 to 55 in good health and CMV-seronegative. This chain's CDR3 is CASSLASGEAYEQYF. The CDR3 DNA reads TGTGCCAGCAGCTTAGCAAGCGGAGAAGCCTACGAGCAGTACTTC.